One sample yielded the 3 T cell receptor beta chains listed below, sequenced in a study of blood T cell repertoires in COVID-19. Profiling relied on immunoSEQ multiplex PCR, and the TCRdb table lists in-frame clones only, not all of them. The data hold about 240,000 clones, with around 81% observed a single time. The specimen was peripheral blood. These receptors originate from a man aged 30-40 years who had recovered from COVID-19.

The V gene is TRBV3-1 (or the pseudogene TRBV3-2), the J gene TRBJ1-6; 9 bases line up with TRBD1. J gave up 10 bases and V 3 bases, and 7 bases lay outside the gene matches. This CDR3 spans 15 amino acids. Germline V gene sequence: CDR1 LGHDT, CDR2 YNNKEL (reference sequence). The CDR3 protein is CASSHRDRDTSPLHF. The CDR3 region has the DNA TGTGCCAGCAGCCACCGGGACAGGGACACCTCACCCCTCCACTTT.

The genes are TRBV19 and TRBJ1-2, with TRBD1 identical over 9 bases. This CDR3 is 17 amino acids long. The ends lost 3 bases at V and 8 bases at J; junction bases unmatched: 16. In germline, CDR1 is LNHDA, CDR2 SQIVND (reference sequence). The chain's CDR3 is CASSMIQPPRTGEGYTF. Written as DNA, the CDR3 is TGTGCCAGTAGTATGATCCAACCCCCCCGGACAGGGGAAGGCTACACCTTC.

The CDR3 nucleotides read TGCGCCAGCAGTCGACTAGCGGGGTCCCAAGAGACCCAGTACTTC. This codes for CASSRLAGSQETQYF. The V call is TRBV5-1, the J call TRBJ2-5; 11 positions agree with TRBD2. There are 15 residues in the CDR3. CDR1 is SGHRS and CDR2 is YFSETQ in the germline V gene. Germline trimming cut 5 bases from V and 1 base from J; bases unmatched to any gene: 4.